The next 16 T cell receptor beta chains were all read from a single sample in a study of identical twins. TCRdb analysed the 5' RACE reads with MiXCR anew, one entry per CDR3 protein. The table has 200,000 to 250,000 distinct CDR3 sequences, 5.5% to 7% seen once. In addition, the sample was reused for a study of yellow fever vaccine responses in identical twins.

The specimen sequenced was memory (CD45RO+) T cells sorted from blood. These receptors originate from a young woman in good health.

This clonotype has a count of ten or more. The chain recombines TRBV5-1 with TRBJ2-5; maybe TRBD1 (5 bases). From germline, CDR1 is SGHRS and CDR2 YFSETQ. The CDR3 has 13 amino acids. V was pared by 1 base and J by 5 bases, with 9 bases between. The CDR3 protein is CASSLQGSETQYF. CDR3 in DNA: TGCGCCAGCAGCTTGCAGGGTTCGGAGACCCAGTACTTC.

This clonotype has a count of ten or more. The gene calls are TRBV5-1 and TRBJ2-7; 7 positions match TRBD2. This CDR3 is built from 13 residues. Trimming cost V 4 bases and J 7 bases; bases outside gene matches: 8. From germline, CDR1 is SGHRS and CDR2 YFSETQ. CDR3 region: CASSPVGAGEQYV. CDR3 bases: TGCGCCAGCAGCCCAGTTGGAGCGGGGGAGCAGTACGTC.

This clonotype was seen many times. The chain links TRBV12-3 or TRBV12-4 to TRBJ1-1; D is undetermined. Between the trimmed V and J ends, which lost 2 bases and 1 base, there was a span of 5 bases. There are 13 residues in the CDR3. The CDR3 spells CASSLRGNTEAFF. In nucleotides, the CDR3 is TGTGCCAGCAGTTTAAGAGGGAACACTGAAGCTTTCTTT.

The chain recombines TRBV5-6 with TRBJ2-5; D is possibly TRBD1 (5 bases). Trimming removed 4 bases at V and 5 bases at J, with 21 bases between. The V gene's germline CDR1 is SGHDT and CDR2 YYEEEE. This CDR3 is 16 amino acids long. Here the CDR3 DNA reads TGTGCCAGCAGCGTAAACCCGACAAGGGGTGGGGAGACCCAGTACTTC. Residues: CASSVNPTRGGETQYF.

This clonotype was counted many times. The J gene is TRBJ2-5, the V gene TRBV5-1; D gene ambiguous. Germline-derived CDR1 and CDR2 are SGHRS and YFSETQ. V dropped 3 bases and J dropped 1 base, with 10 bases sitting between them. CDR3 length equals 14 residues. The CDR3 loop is CASSSTEGQETQYF. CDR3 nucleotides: TGCGCCAGCAGCTCAACCGAAGGCCAAGAGACCCAGTACTTC.

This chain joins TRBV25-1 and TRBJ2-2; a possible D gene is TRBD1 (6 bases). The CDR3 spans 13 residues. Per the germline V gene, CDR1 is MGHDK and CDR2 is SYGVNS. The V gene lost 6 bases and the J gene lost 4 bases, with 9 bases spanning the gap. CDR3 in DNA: TGTGCCAGCAGCGGCAGGGGCACCGGGGAGCTGTTTTTT. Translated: CASSGRGTGELFF.

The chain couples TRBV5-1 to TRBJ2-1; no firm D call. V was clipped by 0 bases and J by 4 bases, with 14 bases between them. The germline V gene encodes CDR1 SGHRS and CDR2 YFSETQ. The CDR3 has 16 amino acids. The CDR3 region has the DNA TGCGCCAGCAGCTTGGGTTCGGGCAGTACGTACAATGAGCAGTTCTTC. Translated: CASSLGSGSTYNEQFF.

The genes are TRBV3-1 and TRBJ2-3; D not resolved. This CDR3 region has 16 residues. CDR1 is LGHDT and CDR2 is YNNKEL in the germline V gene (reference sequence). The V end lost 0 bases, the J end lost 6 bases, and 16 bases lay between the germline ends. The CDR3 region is CASSQDGLERVDTQYF. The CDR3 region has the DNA TGTGCCAGCAGCCAAGATGGGCTTGAACGAGTGGATACGCAGTATTTT.

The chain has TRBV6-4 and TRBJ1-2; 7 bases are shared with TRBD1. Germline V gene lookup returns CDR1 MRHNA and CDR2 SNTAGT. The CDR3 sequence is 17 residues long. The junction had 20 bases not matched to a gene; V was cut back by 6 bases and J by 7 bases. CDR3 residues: CASSGPTTGSIVPGYTF. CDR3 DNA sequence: TGTGCCAGCAGCGGACCTACGACAGGGAGCATTGTTCCTGGCTACACCTTC.

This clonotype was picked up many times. As DNA, the CDR3 is TGTGCCACCAGCAGAGATGCCCAGGACACTGAAGCTTTCTTT. Translating gives CATSRDAQDTEAFF. The rearrangement uses TRBV15 and TRBJ1-1; D uncertain. Germline CDR1 reads LNHNV; CDR2 reads YYDKDF (reference sequence). Trimming shortened V by 0 bases and J by 3 bases, and 8 bases separated the two germline ends. This CDR3 spans 14 amino acids.

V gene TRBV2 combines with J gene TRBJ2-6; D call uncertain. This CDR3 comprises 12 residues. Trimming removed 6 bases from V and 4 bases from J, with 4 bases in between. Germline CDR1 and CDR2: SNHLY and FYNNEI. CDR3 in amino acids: CASRQGANVLTF. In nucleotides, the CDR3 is TGTGCCAGCAGACAGGGGGCCAACGTCCTGACTTTC.

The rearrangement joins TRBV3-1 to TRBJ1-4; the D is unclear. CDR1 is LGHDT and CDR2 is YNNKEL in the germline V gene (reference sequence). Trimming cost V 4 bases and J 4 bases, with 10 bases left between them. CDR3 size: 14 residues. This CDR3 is CASSPVHSNEKLFF. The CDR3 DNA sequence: TGTGCCAGCAGCCCCGTGCATAGTAATGAAAAACTGTTTTTT.

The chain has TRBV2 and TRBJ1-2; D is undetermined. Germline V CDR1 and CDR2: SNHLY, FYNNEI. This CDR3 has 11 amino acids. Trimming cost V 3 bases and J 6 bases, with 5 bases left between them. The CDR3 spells CASSDRDGYTF. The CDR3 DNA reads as TGTGCCAGCAGTGACAGAGATGGCTACACCTTC.

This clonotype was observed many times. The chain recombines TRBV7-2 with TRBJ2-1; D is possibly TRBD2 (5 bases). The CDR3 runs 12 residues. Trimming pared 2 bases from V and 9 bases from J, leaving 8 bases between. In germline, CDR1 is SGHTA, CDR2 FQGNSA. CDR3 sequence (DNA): TGTGCCAGCAGCTTAAACGCGGGTGAGCAGTTCTTC. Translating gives CASSLNAGEQFF.

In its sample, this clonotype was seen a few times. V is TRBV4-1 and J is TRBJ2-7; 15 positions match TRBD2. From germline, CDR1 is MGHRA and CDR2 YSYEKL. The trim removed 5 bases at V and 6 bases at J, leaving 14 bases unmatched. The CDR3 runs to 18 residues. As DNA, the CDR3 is TGCGCCAGCAGCTCACGGACTAGCGGGAGGGGGGAGACGGGCGAGCAGTACTTC. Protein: CASSSRTSGRGETGEQYF.

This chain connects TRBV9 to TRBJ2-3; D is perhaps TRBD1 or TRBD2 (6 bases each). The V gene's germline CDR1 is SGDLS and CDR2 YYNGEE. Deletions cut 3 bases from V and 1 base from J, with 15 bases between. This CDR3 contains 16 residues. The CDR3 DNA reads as TGTGCCAGCAGCGCCCGTGGGGGGCTTGGCACAGATACGCAGTATTTT. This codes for CASSARGGLGTDTQYF.